This TCR beta chain was recovered during a study of blood T cell repertoires in COVID-19. Looking at the study overall: In each case, the material was cDNA or gDNA derived from T cells, B-cell-depleted T cells, or PBMCs.

Germline V CDR1 and CDR2: MGHRA, YSYEKL. The CDR3 consists of 15 residues. Trimming removed 4 bases at V and 3 bases at J, with 12 bases between. Some clones are missing from TCRdb's copy, which holds only in-frame ones; the method was immunoSEQ multiplex PCR. The data hold about 180,000 clones, with about 86% observed a single time. This clonotype originated in a man aged 45 to 65 with active or convalescent COVID-19. Material for sequencing was peripheral blood. J is TRBJ1-4 and V is TRBV4-1; a possible D gene is TRBD1 (6 bases). The CDR3 DNA sequence: TGCGCCAGCAGCCCATCACAGGGCTCTAATGAAAAACTGTTTTTT. Protein sequence: CASSPSQGSNEKLFF.